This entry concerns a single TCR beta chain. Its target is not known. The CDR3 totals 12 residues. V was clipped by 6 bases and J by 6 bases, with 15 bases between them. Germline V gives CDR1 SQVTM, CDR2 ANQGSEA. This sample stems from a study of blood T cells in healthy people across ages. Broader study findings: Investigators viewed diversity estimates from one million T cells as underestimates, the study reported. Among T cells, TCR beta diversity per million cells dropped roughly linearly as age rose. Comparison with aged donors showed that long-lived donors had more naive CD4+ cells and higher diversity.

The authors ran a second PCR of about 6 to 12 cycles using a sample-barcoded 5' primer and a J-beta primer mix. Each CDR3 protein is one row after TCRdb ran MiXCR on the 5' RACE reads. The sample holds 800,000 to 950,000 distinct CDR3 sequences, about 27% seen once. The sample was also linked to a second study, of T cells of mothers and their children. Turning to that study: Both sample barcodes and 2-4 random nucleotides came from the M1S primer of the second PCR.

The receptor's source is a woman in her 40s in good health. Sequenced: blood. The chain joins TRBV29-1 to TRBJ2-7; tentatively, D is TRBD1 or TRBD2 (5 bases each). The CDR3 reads CSVGTDLGEQYF. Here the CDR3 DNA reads TGCAGCGTGGGGACCGACCTCGGCGAGCAGTACTTC.